These 15 T cell receptor beta chains were sequenced from one sample in a study of human T cells and chemical hapten exposure. TCRdb independently ran MiXCR on the RACE reads; one entry per CDR3 protein. The table shows about 41,000 distinct CDR3 sequences, with 4% to 4.5% occurring only once. As for time point: healthy volunteer bleed at 2 weeks. Total RNA came from unfractionated whole blood. Sequenced input: whole blood. These TCRs come from a human donor in good health. Some clones in this sample may be carry-over from other donors' samples.

Notes on this clonotype: This clone may be a read error of a much larger clone one base away. The CDR3 ends on some other residue instead of the conserved phenylalanine or tryptophan, so this is likely a read error. The chain joins TRBV20-1 to TRBJ2-2, with TRBD2 matching over 9 bases. The CDR3 consists of 15 residues. The germline gives CDR1 DFQATT, CDR2 SNEGSKA (reference sequence). Trimming at V came to 3 bases and at J to 6 bases, leaving 8 bases not matched to a gene. The CDR3 is CSARPPGLASGELFL. The CDR3 DNA reads TGCAGTGCTAGGCCCCCGGGACTAGCATCCGGGGAGCTGTTTCTT.

The genes are TRBV11-2 and TRBJ2-5; D is possibly TRBD2 (6 bases). The CDR3 extends over 16 amino acids. Germline V CDR1 and CDR2: SGHAT, FQNNGV. The germline V and J ends were trimmed by 1 base and 1 base, with 13 bases remaining between them. CDR3 amino acids: CASSLGAGRIQETQYF. CDR3 coding DNA: TGTGCCAGCAGCTTAGGTGCGGGAAGAATCCAAGAGACCCAGTACTTC.

This clonotype was seen repeatedly, ten times or more. V usage is TRBV6-1 and J usage is TRBJ2-2, with D possibly TRBD1 on 6 matching bases. Germline CDR1 reads MNHNS; CDR2 reads SASEGT. The CDR3 spans 14 residues. V was cut by 6 bases and J by 6 bases, with 14 bases left in between. The CDR3 nucleotides are TGTGCCAGCAGCCTCCTGAAGGGGGCCGGGGAGCTGTTTTTT. This codes for CASSLLKGAGELFF.

This clonotype was seen at least ten times. V gene TRBV27 combines with J gene TRBJ2-7; 7 bases align to TRBD1. From germline, CDR1 is MNHEY and CDR2 SMNVEV (reference sequence). CDR3 length: 14 residues. The V gene end was trimmed by 5 bases and the J gene end by 0 bases; junction bases not matched to a gene: 4. CDR3 nucleotide sequence: TGTGCCAGCAGTCAGGACAGGAGCTCCTACGAGCAGTACTTC. This gives the protein CASSQDRSSYEQYF.

This clonotype was picked up many times. The J gene is TRBJ2-2, the V gene TRBV5-1; 9 bases align to TRBD2. V was pared by 0 bases and J by 2 bases, with 2 bases of the junction left unmatched. CDR1 is SGHRS and CDR2 is YFSETQ in the germline V gene. CDR3 length equals 16 residues. The CDR3 loop is CASSLELAGNTGELFF. The CDR3 DNA reads TGCGCCAGCAGCTTGGAACTAGCGGGTAACACCGGGGAGCTGTTTTTT.

The V gene is TRBV18, the J gene TRBJ1-1; TRBD1 matches 11 bases. Germline values: CDR1 KGHSH, CDR2 LQKENI. V shed 3 bases, J shed 1 base, and the junction held 4 bases outside the gene matches. The CDR3 has 16 amino acids. CDR3 nucleotides: TGTGCCAGCTCACCGAGGACAGGGGGCGCGAACACTGAAGCTTTCTTT. Protein product: CASSPRTGGANTEAFF.

This clonotype has a count of ten or more. The chain links TRBV6-2 or TRBV6-3 to TRBJ2-7; D is tentatively TRBD1 or TRBD2 (5 bases each). Trimming took 6 bases from V and 2 from J, leaving 20 bases between them. CDR3 size: 16 residues. Germline CDR1 is MNHEY and CDR2 is SVGEGT. This chain's CDR3 is CASSQRDPGATYEQYF. In DNA form, the CDR3 reads TGTGCCAGCAGCCAAAGGGACCCAGGAGCGACCTACGAGCAGTACTTC.

This clonotype was observed a few times. The chain couples TRBV4-1 to TRBJ1-1; D remains ambiguous. The CDR3 spans 14 residues. Germline-derived CDR1 and CDR2 are MGHRA and YSYEKL. V shed 4 bases and J shed 2 bases, with 11 bases lying between them. CDR3 DNA sequence: TGCGCCAGCAGCCCTACCCACAGAAACACTGAAGCTTTCTTT. Translating it yields CASSPTHRNTEAFF.

This clonotype occurred many times. J is TRBJ2-3 and V is TRBV4-1; TRBD2 matches at 9 bases. CDR1 is MGHRA and CDR2 is YSYEKL in the germline V gene. The junction had 3 bases not matched to a gene; V was cut back by 0 bases and J by 2 bases. The CDR3 sequence is 16 residues long. The CDR3 sequence is CASSQESSGVTDTQYF. In DNA form, the CDR3 reads TGCGCCAGCAGCCAAGAATCTAGCGGGGTCACAGATACGCAGTATTTT.

This clonotype appeared many times. CDR3 coding DNA: TGCAGTGCTGCACTGGGAGGCAGCGTCAATCAGCCCCAGCATTTT. Residues: CSAALGGSVNQPQHF. The chain carries TRBV20-1 and TRBJ1-5; D unresolved. Germline-derived CDR1 and CDR2 are DFQATT and SNEGSKA (reference sequence). V was trimmed by 5 bases and J by 3 bases, leaving 17 bases between them. CDR3 length: 15 residues.

V and J are TRBV4-1 and TRBJ2-5; 12 bases are shared with TRBD2. This CDR3 contains 16 residues. V shed 0 bases and J 9 bases; nucleotides not matched to a gene: 8. The germline CDR1 and CDR2 sequences are MGHRA and YSYEKL. The CDR3 here is CASSQDSTSGSRAQYF. CDR3 nucleotide sequence: TGCGCCAGCAGCCAAGATTCGACTAGCGGGAGTCGGGCCCAGTACTTC.

This clonotype ranks as medium-sized (0.01 to 0.1%). The rearrangement joins TRBV12-3 or TRBV12-4 to TRBJ2-1; TRBD2 agrees at 10 bases. This CDR3 is built from 16 residues. Trimming removed 6 bases from V and 0 bases from J; junction bases left unmatched: 5. Written as DNA, the CDR3 is TGTGCCAGCAGAACTAGCGGGGCGAGCTCCTACAATGAGCAGTTCTTC. It translates to CASRTSGASSYNEQFF.

There are a few counts of this clonotype. This sequence joins TRBV12-3 or TRBV12-4 and TRBJ2-5, with D maybe TRBD2 (5 bases). CDR3 length: 14 amino acids. Trimming removed 3 bases from V and 6 bases from J, with 14 bases in between. Written as DNA, the CDR3 is TGTGCCAGCAGTTTCGGCCAAGGAGGAAAGACCCAGTACTTC. Translating gives CASSFGQGGKTQYF.

The sample holds a few counts of this clonotype. V is TRBV12-3 or TRBV12-4 and J is TRBJ2-7; possible D gene TRBD1, 6 bases. The CDR3 sequence is 11 residues long. Trimming took 6 bases from V and 7 from J, leaving 10 bases between them. CDR3 nucleotide sequence: TGTGCCAGCAGGGAAGGACAGGAGCAGTACTTC. Translation gives CASREGQEQYF.

This clonotype was seen a handful of times. The J gene is TRBJ2-7, the V gene TRBV6-1; the match to TRBD2 covers 11 bases. Unmatched junction bases numbered 9, after V lost 4 bases and J lost 4 bases. CDR3 length: 16 amino acids. Looked up from germline, CDR1 is MNHNS and CDR2 is SASEGT. The DNA for the CDR3 is TGTGCCAGCAGTGCGGGACTAGCGGTTTTCATTTACGAGCAGTACTTC. It translates to CASSAGLAVFIYEQYF.